This TCR beta chain was recovered during a study of T cell responses to AZD1222 COVID-19 vaccine. Assay: immunoSEQ multiplex PCR; the TCRdb copy retains only in-frame clones and omits some. There are some 100,000 clones in the sample; approximately 90% occur only once, and approximately 21% lies in the top ten. This clone appeared once. What it binds is not known. The CDR3 has 14 residues. V lost 2 bases, J lost 0 bases, and 7 bases lay in between. Germline-derived CDR1 and CDR2 are KGHSH and LQKENI. Study-level points and caveats: The CD4 TCRs associated with vaccination extended across spike and predominated at 160-218 and 743-854. Among the donors, most were white British and more were female, and clonal diversity was possibly underestimated. Rises in breadth and depth of Spike-specific TCRs came after two AZD1222 doses. Only a handful of AZD1222 recipients tested seropositive at baseline.

This chain uses TRBV18 with TRBJ1-1, with D hard to call. This receptor was identified in an adult in good health. Sequences were derived from peripheral blood, sampled on day 0 of AZD1222 vaccination. CDR3 DNA sequence: TGTGCCAGCTCACCAAAAAGTATGAACACTGAAGCTTTCTTT. Protein sequence: CASSPKSMNTEAFF.